The 3 T cell receptor beta chains presented below share a single source sample, sequenced in a study of T cell responses to AZD1222 COVID-19 vaccine. Produced via immunoSEQ multiplex PCR; TCRdb's table is partial and in-frame only. Of 150,000 or so clones listed, about 90% are singletons. Sequencing used peripheral blood, obtained on day 0 of AZD1222 vaccination. These receptors all come from an adult in good health.

The CDR3 coding sequence is TGTGCCAGCAGTTGGACATACGAGCAGTACTTC. It is translated as CASSWTYEQYF. This rearrangement joins TRBV28 to TRBJ2-7; a weak D match, TRBD1 (5 bases). Germline loops: CDR1 MDHEN, CDR2 SYDVKM. There are 11 residues in the CDR3. With 4 bases removed from V and 4 bases from J, the gap between germline ends came to 5 bases.

The sample holds one count of this clone. The rearrangement links TRBV18 to TRBJ1-1; 9 bases match TRBD1. CDR3 length equals 14 residues. Germline-derived CDR1 and CDR2 are KGHSH and LQKENI. V shed 3 bases, J shed 6 bases, and the junction held 5 bases outside the gene matches. The CDR3 loop is CASSPTRQGAEAFF. The CDR3 region has the DNA TGTGCCAGCTCACCCACTAGACAGGGGGCTGAAGCTTTCTTT.

This clone has just one count. This chain connects TRBV14 to TRBJ2-5; 10 bases map to TRBD2. With V trimmed by 1 base and J by 5 bases, 4 bases remained unmatched. From germline, CDR1 is SGHDN and CDR2 FVKESK. This CDR3 contains 15 residues. The CDR3 region is CASSQASGSRETQYF. CDR3 coding DNA: TGTGCCAGCAGCCAAGCTAGCGGGAGTAGGGAGACCCAGTACTTC.